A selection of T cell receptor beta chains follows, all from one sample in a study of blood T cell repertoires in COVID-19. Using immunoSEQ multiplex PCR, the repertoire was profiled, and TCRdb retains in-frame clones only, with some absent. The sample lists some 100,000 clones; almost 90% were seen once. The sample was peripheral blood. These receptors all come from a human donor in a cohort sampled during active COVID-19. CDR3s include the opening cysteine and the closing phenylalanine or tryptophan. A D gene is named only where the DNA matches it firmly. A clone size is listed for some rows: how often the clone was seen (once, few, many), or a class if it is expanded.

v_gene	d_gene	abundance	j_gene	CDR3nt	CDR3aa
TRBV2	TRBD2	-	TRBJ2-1	TGTGCCAGTGGGACTAGCGGGTCCACCTACAATGAGCAGTTCTTC	CASGTSGSTYNEQFF
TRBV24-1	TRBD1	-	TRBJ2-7	TGTGCCACCAGTGATTCGAGACAGGGACCCTACGAGCAGTACTTC	CATSDSRQGPYEQYF
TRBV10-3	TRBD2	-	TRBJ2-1	TGTGCCATCAGCCGACTAGCCCAAAACGACGATGAGCAGTTCTTC	CAISRLAQNDDEQFF
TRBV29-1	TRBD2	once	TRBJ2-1	TGCAGCGTTGGGTTGGGGACTAGCGTGTACAATGAGCAGTTCTTC	CSVGLGTSVYNEQFF
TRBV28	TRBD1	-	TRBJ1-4	TGTGCCAGCAGCATCGGACAGGGAGGAGAAAAACTGTTTTTT	CASSIGQGGEKLFF
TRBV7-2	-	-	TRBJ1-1	TGTGCCAGCAGCTTAGCGGGGGGGGAGGTCACTGAAGCTTTCTTT	CASSLAGGEVTEAFF
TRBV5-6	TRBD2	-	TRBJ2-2	TGTGCCAGCATTCCTGGGGGACTAGCGGGGTTGAACACCGGGGAGCTGTTTTTT	CASIPGGLAGLNTGELFF
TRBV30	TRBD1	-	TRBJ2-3	TGTGCCTGGAGTGTAAGGGACAGAGATACGCAGTATTTT	CAWSVRDRDTQYF
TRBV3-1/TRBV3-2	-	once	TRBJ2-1	TGTGCCAGCAGCCACGCGGGCAGTTCGGAGCAGTTCTTC	CASSHAGSSEQFF
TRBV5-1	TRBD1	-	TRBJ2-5	TGCGCCAGCAGCAGGGACAGCCAAGAGACCCAGTACTTC	CASSRDSQETQYF
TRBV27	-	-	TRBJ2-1	TGTGCCAGCAGGGGATGGGGGCCCCCTCGGAATGAGCAGTTCTTC	CASRGWGPPRNEQFF
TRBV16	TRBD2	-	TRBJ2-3	TGTGCCAGCAGCCAATGGAGCGGGAGGGAAGATACGCAGTATTTT	CASSQWSGREDTQYF
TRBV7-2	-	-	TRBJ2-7	TGTGCCAGCAGCTATACAACTAGCTACGAGCAGTACTTC	CASSYTTSYEQYF
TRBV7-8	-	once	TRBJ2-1	TGTGCCAGCAGCTCCCCATGGTCCAAGCTCTACAATGAGCAGTTCTTC	CASSSPWSKLYNEQFF
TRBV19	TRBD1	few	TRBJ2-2	TGTGCCAGTAGTCCGTCCCGACAGGGGTCCGGGGAGCTGTTTTTT	CASSPSRQGSGELFF
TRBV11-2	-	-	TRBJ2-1	TGTGCCAGCAGCTCAGCCCCTTCCGGGGGGCATGAGCAGTTCTTC	CASSSAPSGGHEQFF
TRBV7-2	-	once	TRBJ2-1	TGTGCCAGCAGCTCCCCGGGCAGGGCCTACAATGAGCAGTTCTTC	CASSSPGRAYNEQFF
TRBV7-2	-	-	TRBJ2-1	TGTGCCAGCTCTCGATCTGGCCCCAATGAGCAGTTCTTC	CASSRSGPNEQFF
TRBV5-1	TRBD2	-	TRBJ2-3	TGCGCCAGCAGCTTCTCGCCGGGAGGGTTAGATACGCAGTATTTT	CASSFSPGGLDTQYF
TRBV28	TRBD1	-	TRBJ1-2	TGTGCCAGCAGTTCAGGACAGGGAAGGACTTCTAACTATGGCTACACCTTC	CASSSGQGRTSNYGYTF
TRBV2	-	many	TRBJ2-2	TGTGCCAGCAGTGAAATTCGGGGATACACCGGGGAGCTGTTTTTT	CASSEIRGYTGELFF
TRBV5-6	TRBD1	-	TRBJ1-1	TGTGCCAGCAGCTTAGGCAGGGGGCTCGCGGGGACTGAAGCTTTCTTT	CASSLGRGLAGTEAFF
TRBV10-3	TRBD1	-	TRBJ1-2	TGTGCCATCTCACCGGGACAGTTTGCTAACTATGGCTACACCTTC	CAISPGQFANYGYTF
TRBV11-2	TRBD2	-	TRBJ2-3	TGTGCCAGCAGGGGGGATCTAGCGGGAGAACCAGATACGCAGTATTTT	CASRGDLAGEPDTQYF
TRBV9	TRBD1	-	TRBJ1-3	TGTGCCAGCAGCTTCGGACAGGCGGCGCGCGGAAACACCATATATTTT	CASSFGQAARGNTIYF
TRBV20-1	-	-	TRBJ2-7	TGCAGTGCTAGGTTAACTAGGGAGCAGTACTTC	CSARLTREQYF
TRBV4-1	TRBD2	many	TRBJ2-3	TGCGCCAGCAGCCAAGAGGGCGGGAGGAGCACAGATACGCAGTATTTT	CASSQEGGRSTDTQYF
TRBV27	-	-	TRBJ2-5	TGTGCCAGCAGTTCTCTCCCGGTCAGGTCGGAGACCCAGTACTTC	CASSSLPVRSETQYF
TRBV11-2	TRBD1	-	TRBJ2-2	TGTGCCAGCAGCTTTTTCCCCGGGACAGCCAACACCGGGGAGCTGTTTTTT	CASSFFPGTANTGELFF
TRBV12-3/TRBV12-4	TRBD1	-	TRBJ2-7	TGTGCCAGCAGTGTGACAGGGTACGACGAGCAGTACTTC	CASSVTGYDEQYF
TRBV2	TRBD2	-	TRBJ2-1	TGTGCCAGCAGTGAACTAGGCGGGAGGACGGGCAATGAGCAGTTCTTC	CASSELGGRTGNEQFF
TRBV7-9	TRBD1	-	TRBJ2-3	TGTGCCAGCAGCTTACTACCCTCTCAGGGGGCGGGAAGGGATACGCAGTATTTT	CASSLLPSQGAGRDTQYF
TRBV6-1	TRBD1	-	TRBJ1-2	TGTGCCAGCAGTGAAGATGCGGACAGGGCTTCTAACTATGGCTACACCTTC	CASSEDADRASNYGYTF
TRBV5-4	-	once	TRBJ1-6	TGTGCCAGCAGCCCTTCCGGGGGCTCCTATAATTCACCCCTCCACTTT	CASSPSGGSYNSPLHF
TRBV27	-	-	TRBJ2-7	TGTGCCAGCAGTTTATTTGGACAGAACTACGAGCAGTACTTC	CASSLFGQNYEQYF
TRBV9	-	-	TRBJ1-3	TGTGCCAGCAGCGCCACAGGGCCTGGAAACACCATATATTTT	CASSATGPGNTIYF
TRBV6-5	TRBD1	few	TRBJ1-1	TGTGCCAGCAGTTACTCCAGGACAGGGGGCGGGACTGAAGCTTTCTTT	CASSYSRTGGGTEAFF
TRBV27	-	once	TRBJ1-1	TGTGCCAGCAGTACAACAGGGTCGGTCACTGAAGCTTTCTTT	CASSTTGSVTEAFF
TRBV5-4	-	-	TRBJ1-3	TGTGCCAGCAGCTTTGCCAGAGGGGGCTCTGGAAACACCATATATTTT	CASSFARGGSGNTIYF
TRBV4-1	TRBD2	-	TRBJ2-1	TGCGCCAGCAGCCATCCCGGACTAGCGGGAGGGCCCGGGCTAAATGAGCAGTTCTTC	CASSHPGLAGGPGLNEQFF
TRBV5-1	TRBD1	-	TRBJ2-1	TGCGCCAGCAGCGTCCGGGACAGAGACTACAATGAGCAGTTCTTC	CASSVRDRDYNEQFF